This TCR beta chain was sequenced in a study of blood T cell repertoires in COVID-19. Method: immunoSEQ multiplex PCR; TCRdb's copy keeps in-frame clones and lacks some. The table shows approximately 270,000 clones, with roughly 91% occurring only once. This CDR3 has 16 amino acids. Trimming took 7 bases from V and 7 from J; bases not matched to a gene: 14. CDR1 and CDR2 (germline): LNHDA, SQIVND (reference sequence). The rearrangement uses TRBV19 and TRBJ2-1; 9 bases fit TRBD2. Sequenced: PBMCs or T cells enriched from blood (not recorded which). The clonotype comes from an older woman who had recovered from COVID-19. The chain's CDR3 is CASKRQRGDSVNEQFF. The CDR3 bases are TGTGCCAGTAAACGACAGCGGGGGGATTCTGTAAATGAGCAGTTCTTC.